These 21 T cell receptor beta chains were sequenced from one sample in a study of control samples from healthy donors and cancer patients. TCRdb's copy holds only in-frame clones and misses some; the assay was immunoSEQ multiplex PCR. The sample holds more than 100,000 clones, around 93% seen once. The sample was blood. These receptors all come from a young man in good health.

On this clone: The sample holds other DNA sequences that translate to the same CDR3. V is TRBV10-1 and J is TRBJ2-1; 12 bases line up with TRBD2. This CDR3 has 15 amino acids. The junction had 0 bases not matched to a gene; V was cut back by 0 bases and J by 6 bases. Germline V gives CDR1 WNHNN, CDR2 SYGVQD (reference sequence). The CDR3 region has the DNA TGCGCCAGCAGTGAGTCGACTAGCGGGGGCAATGAGCAGTTCTTC. It codes for CASSESTSGGNEQFF.

The V gene is TRBV6-5, the J gene TRBJ2-2; no reliable D call. Germline loops: CDR1 MNHEY, CDR2 SVGAGI. There are 13 residues in the CDR3. Trimming pared 4 bases from V and 6 bases from J, leaving 9 bases between. The CDR3, as DNA: TGTGCCAGCAGTTCCCTCACCTCCGGGGAGCTGTTTTTT. It yields the protein CASSSLTSGELFF.

The J gene is TRBJ2-1, the V gene TRBV5-6; 8 bases fit TRBD2. The J segment lost 2 bases and the V segment lost 1 base, leaving 5 bases of the junction unmatched. Germline loops: CDR1 SGHDT, CDR2 YYEEEE. The CDR3 runs to 16 residues. The CDR3 sequence is CASSLIASGPYNEQFF. The DNA for the CDR3 is TGTGCCAGCAGCTTGATTGCTAGCGGGCCCTACAATGAGCAGTTCTTC.

CDR3 region: CASSIRQGATEAFF. The DNA of the CDR3 is TGTGCCAGCAGCATACGACAGGGGGCCACTGAAGCTTTCTTT. The J gene is TRBJ1-1, the V gene TRBV4-2, with 10 bases fitting TRBD1. The CDR3 totals 14 residues. Germline loops: CDR1 LGHNA, CDR2 YNFKEQ. V was clipped by 5 bases and J by 4 bases; unmatched bases: 4.

V is TRBV6-1 and J is TRBJ1-4, with 7 bases identical to TRBD1. Trimming took 1 base from V and 10 from J; bases not matched to a gene: 6. Germline CDR1 is MNHNS and CDR2 is SASEGT. The CDR3 is made up of 14 amino acids. The CDR3 sequence is CASSEGGGSGKLFF. CDR3 DNA sequence: TGTGCCAGCAGTGAAGGAGGGGGCAGTGGAAAACTGTTTTTT.

CDR3 sequence: CASSLDSGTEAFF. The CDR3 DNA follows: TGTGCCAGCAGCTTAGATTCGGGCACTGAAGCTTTCTTT. This sequence joins TRBV7-9 and TRBJ1-1; D not certain. Trimming pared 1 base from V and 4 bases from J, leaving 7 bases between. This CDR3 is built from 13 residues. The V gene's germline CDR1 is SEHNR and CDR2 FQNEAQ (reference sequence).

The chain recombines TRBV9 with TRBJ1-3; D is undetermined. CDR3 length: 13 residues. The germline V gene has CDR1 SGDLS and CDR2 YYNGEE. V lost 3 bases to trimming and J lost 4 bases, with 8 bases between them. The chain's CDR3 is CASSGTNGNTIYF. The CDR3 bases are TGTGCCAGCAGCGGAACAAACGGAAACACCATATATTTT.

This sequence joins TRBV27 and TRBJ2-4; D is undetermined. Looked up from germline, CDR1 is MNHEY and CDR2 is SMNVEV (reference sequence). CDR3 length equals 15 residues. The V gene lost 5 bases and the J gene lost 0 bases, with 11 bases spanning the gap. CDR3 sequence reads: CASSGLPLAKNIQYF. DNA of the CDR3: TGTGCCAGCAGTGGTCTCCCTCTAGCCAAAAACATTCAGTACTTC.

V is TRBV6-5 and J is TRBJ1-4, with D possibly TRBD1 on 5 matching bases. Germline V gene data show CDR1 as MNHEY and CDR2 as SVGAGI. This CDR3 is built from 15 residues. V was trimmed by 6 bases and J by 5 bases, leaving 16 bases between them. The CDR3, as DNA: TGTGCCAGCAGCTTAGGGGCGGCGGGCAATGAAAAACTGTTTTTT. Translated, it gives CASSLGAAGNEKLFF.

This clone has a handful of counts. The rearrangement uses TRBV11-2 and TRBJ1-5, with D tentatively TRBD1 (5 bases). Germline CDR1 is SGHAT and CDR2 is FQNNGV. There are 17 residues in the CDR3. Trimming left V 1 base short and J 6 bases short, with 19 bases between. The CDR3 reads CASSLVLGVGLGQPQHF. Here the CDR3 DNA reads TGTGCCAGCAGCTTAGTGTTGGGGGTGGGTTTGGGTCAGCCCCAGCATTTT.

The rearrangement uses TRBV2 and TRBJ1-1; no clear D. Trimming stripped 4 bases from V and 4 bases from J, with 19 bases between. Germline lookup yields CDR1 SNHLY and CDR2 FYNNEI. The CDR3 has 16 residues. CDR3 amino acids: CASSADRFFIRTEAFF. The CDR3 region has the DNA TGTGCCAGCAGTGCCGATCGGTTCTTTATACGCACTGAAGCTTTCTTT.

J is TRBJ2-6 and V is TRBV4-1, with TRBD2 matching over 11 bases. CDR1 is MGHRA, CDR2 YSYEKL, per germline. Trimming removed 2 bases from V and 1 base from J; junction bases left unmatched: 4. CDR3 length equals 18 residues. The CDR3 here is CASSQRLAGSSGANVLTF. The DNA of the CDR3 is TGCGCCAGCAGCCAACGACTAGCGGGGAGTTCTGGGGCCAACGTCCTGACTTTC.

This clone was counted once. The CDR3 region is CASRRTDSNQPQHF. Here the CDR3 DNA reads TGTGCCAGCAGACGAACAGATAGCAATCAGCCCCAGCATTTT. The chain joins TRBV4-2 to TRBJ1-5; D remains ambiguous. V lost 6 bases, J lost 0 bases, and 9 bases lay in between. CDR3 length: 14 residues. Germline values: CDR1 LGHNA, CDR2 YNFKEQ.

The chain recombines TRBV29-1 with TRBJ2-3; 11 positions match TRBD1. The CDR3 covers 15 residues. Germline assignment: CDR1 SQVTM and CDR2 ANQGSEA. After removal of 4 bases from V and 1 base from J, the junction contained 4 bases not matched to a gene. The CDR3 region has the DNA TGCAGCGTTGGCGGACAGGGGGCGGGCACAGATACGCAGTATTTT. Translated: CSVGGQGAGTDTQYF.

This CDR3 is CASSSYPWAGGTEAFF. CDR3 nucleotides: TGTGCCAGCAGCTCCTACCCTTGGGCAGGGGGCACTGAAGCTTTCTTT. This chain links TRBV13 with TRBJ1-1; TRBD1 aligns across 7 bases. CDR3 length: 16 residues. Germline V gene data show CDR1 as PRHDT and CDR2 as FYEKMQ (reference sequence). After removal of 4 bases from V and 4 bases from J, the junction contained 12 bases not matched to a gene.

The V and J genes are TRBV30 and TRBJ2-7, with 8 nucleotides matching TRBD2. The CDR3 is 14 amino acids. Germline V lookup: CDR1 GTSNPN, CDR2 SVGIG (reference sequence). J was trimmed by 4 bases and V by 1 base; bases with no gene match: 6. This CDR3 is CAWSGSGGLYEQYF. In nucleotides, the CDR3 is TGTGCCTGGAGTGGGAGCGGGGGTTTGTACGAGCAGTACTTC. Variable domain in full (rest from reference TRBV30 and TRBJ2-7): SQTIHQWPATLVQPVGSPLSLECTVEGTSNPNLYWYRQAAGRGLQLLFYSVGIGQISSEVPQNLSASRPQDRQFILSSKKLLLSDSGFYLCAWSGSGGLYEQYFGPGTRLTVT.

This chain uses TRBV18 with TRBJ1-4, with TRBD1 matching over 9 bases. The V gene end was trimmed by 3 bases and the J gene end by 4 bases; junction bases not matched to a gene: 0. Germline V CDR1 and CDR2: KGHSH, LQKENI. This CDR3 region has 14 residues. DNA for the CDR3: TGTGCCAGCTCACCGGACAGGGGTAATGAAAAACTGTTTTTT. Amino acid sequence: CASSPDRGNEKLFF.

CDR3 sequence (DNA): TGTGCCAGCAGCTTGGGGCAGCGTCAAGAGACCCAGTACTTC. It is translated as CASSLGQRQETQYF. The V call is TRBV5-4, the J call TRBJ2-5; D unresolved. From germline, CDR1 is SGHNT and CDR2 YYREEE (reference sequence). The CDR3 extends over 14 amino acids. V was pared by 0 bases and J by 2 bases, with 8 bases between.

This rearrangement joins TRBV20-1 to TRBJ2-6; D unresolved. The germline V and J ends were trimmed by 3 bases and 0 bases, with 15 bases remaining between them. Germline-derived CDR1 and CDR2 are DFQATT and SNEGSKA (reference sequence). The CDR3 is 17 amino acids. CDR3 sequence (DNA): TGCAGTGCTAGTGCACAGCTAAATAGCTCTGGGGCCAACGTCCTGACTTTC. Protein sequence: CSASAQLNSSGANVLTF.

This rearrangement joins TRBV9 to TRBJ2-6; tentatively, D is TRBD2 (5 bases). Per germline, CDR1 SGDLS and CDR2 YYNGEE. This CDR3 contains 16 residues. The V end lost 4 bases, the J end lost 2 bases, and 13 bases lay between the germline ends. The CDR3 DNA sequence: TGTGCCAGCAGCCCGTGGAGAGGGACTGGGGCCAACGTCCTGACTTTC. Translated, it gives CASSPWRGTGANVLTF.

The chain has TRBV6-1 and TRBJ1-5; D gene ambiguous. Trimming cost V 1 base and J 2 bases, with 9 bases left between them. The length of the CDR3 is 15 residues. Germline-derived CDR1 and CDR2 are MNHNS and SASEGT. CDR3 in amino acids: CASSEVNSGNQPQHF. CDR3 coding DNA: TGTGCCAGCAGTGAAGTAAACAGTGGCAATCAGCCCCAGCATTTT.